Sequencing of this T cell receptor beta chain was carried out in a study of cytomegalovirus exposure and HLA in healthy donors. This PCR relied on a set of 60 Vbeta primers and 13 Jbeta primers. Clones were sequenced by immunoSEQ multiplex PCR, and TCRdb holds only the in-frame ones, with some missing. Of roughly 190,000 clones detected, more than 60% appear once; the ten largest clones hold over 2%. This clone appeared once. Antigen specificity is unknown. CDR3 size: 14 residues. Germline CDR1 LNHDA, CDR2 SQIVND (reference sequence). Losses at the gene ends were 10 bases for V and 2 bases for J; bases not matched to a gene: 11. Study-level findings and limits: The later analysis indicated that the majority of CMV-associated TCR beta chains appeared HLA-restricted. The likely explanation for a cluster of highly shared sequence variants was sequencing artifact.

This receptor was obtained from a young woman in good health and CMV-seropositive. The sample taken for sequencing was PBMCs. V usage is TRBV19 and J usage is TRBJ2-7, with 7 bases matching TRBD1. The DNA for the CDR3 is TGTGCCACCTCCCCTAGGGACAGCACCTACGAGCAGTACTTC. Amino acid sequence: CATSPRDSTYEQYF.